This T cell receptor beta chain was identified during a study of control samples from healthy donors and cancer patients. Here immunoSEQ multiplex PCR was the method, and the copy in TCRdb shows in-frame clones only, minus some. Among 95,000 to 130,000 clones, about 94% were seen once, and the ten largest hold about 2.5%. CDR1 and CDR2 from the germline V gene are MNHEY and SMNVEV (reference sequence). This CDR3 has 13 amino acids. V was pared by 5 bases and J by 6 bases, with 6 bases of the junction left unmatched. The sequenced material came from blood. The V call is TRBV27, the J call TRBJ2-7; TRBD2 aligns across 8 bases. This clonotype was obtained from a man between 25 and 39 years old in good health. As DNA, the CDR3 is TGTGCCAGCAGTCTCCGGGAGGGTGGCGAGCAGTACTTC. It yields the protein CASSLREGGEQYF.